This T cell receptor (beta chain) was observed in a study of T cell repertoires in cytomegalovirus infection. Details on this clonotype: Its specificity is unknown.

Via MiXCR, TCRdb re-called the reads, giving one row per CDR3 protein. Of around 500,000 distinct CDR3 sequences listed, about 42% are singletons. General study findings and limits: CMV carriers with the relevant HLA were identified by cumulative public TCR beta family frequency. The study found HLA-C-restricted CMV-specific TCR beta clonotypes dominating the ex vivo response.

The sequenced sample was cultured PBMCs, obtained from culture after CMV antigen stimulation. This TCR came from a human donor in good health (CMV status not recorded). Some clones in this sample may be carry-over from other donors' samples.

The CDR3 reads CASSYAGNLFF. Here the CDR3 DNA reads TGTGCCAGCAGTTACGCCGGAAATCTGTTTTTT. The chain uses TRBV6-6 and TRBJ1-4; D gene unclear. The CDR3 consists of 11 residues. The ends were cut back, 2 bases at V and 14 bases at J, with 9 bases in the middle. Germline V gene data show CDR1 as MNHNY and CDR2 as SVGAGI (reference sequence).